The 27 T cell receptor beta chains in this list originate from one sample, sequenced in a study of beta chain features in type 1 diabetes. cDNA synthesis used the whole RNA isolate, giving expressed TCRB sequences. Using immunoSEQ multiplex PCR, the repertoire was profiled, and TCRdb retains in-frame clones only, with some absent. This sample has approximately 150,000 clones, with less than 9.5% found just once. What was sequenced was central memory CD4+ T cells from blood. All receptors come from a woman aged 18-30 years in good health.

This clone has just a few counts. In nucleotides, the CDR3 is TGTGCCAGCAGCCTCAGGGGGCTAGCGGGGGGCCATGCTAGCACAGATACGCAGTATTTT. This translates into CASSLRGLAGGHASTDTQYF. This chain links TRBV9 with TRBJ2-3; 11 nucleotides agree with TRBD2. The V gene's germline CDR1 is SGDLS and CDR2 YYNGEE. Trimming took 4 bases from V and 0 from J; bases not matched to a gene: 16. The CDR3 extends over 20 amino acids. Drawing the rest from reference TRBV9 and TRBJ2-3, the complete variable domain is DSGVTQTPKHLITATGQRVTLRCSPRSGDLSVYWYQQSLDQGLQFLIQYYNGEERAKGNILERFSAQQFPDLHSELNLSSLELGDSALYFCASSLRGLAGGHASTDTQYFGPGTRLTVL.

The rearrangement joins TRBV6-5 to TRBJ2-7; D gene uncertain. The germline V gene encodes CDR1 MNHEY and CDR2 SVGAGI. This CDR3 has 13 residues. Between the trimmed V and J ends, which lost 2 bases and 0 bases, there was a span of 5 bases. The CDR3 sequence: CASSYLSSYEQYF. Here the CDR3 DNA reads TGTGCCAGCAGTTACCTCAGCTCCTACGAGCAGTACTTC.

The CDR3 sequence is CASSLKGTGGLFTQYF. The CDR3 DNA sequence: TGTGCCAGCAGCCTCAAGGGGACAGGGGGTCTGTTTACGCAGTATTTT. This chain connects TRBV7-3 to TRBJ2-3; 11 bases agree with TRBD1. The V segment lost 5 bases and the J segment 8 bases; nucleotides outside the gene matches: 12. This CDR3 spans 16 amino acids. The germline V gene has CDR1 SGHTA and CDR2 FQGTGA. Based on the CDR3 plus reference TRBV7-3 and TRBJ2-3, the full variable domain is GAGVSQTPSNKVTEKGKYVELRCDPISGHTALYWYRQSLGQGPEFLIYFQGTGAADDSGLPNDRFFAVRPEGSVSTLKIQRTERGDSAVYLCASSLKGTGGLFTQYFGPGTRLTVL.

The chain joins TRBV5-1 to TRBJ2-5; 10 positions match TRBD1. V lost 4 bases and J lost 6; bases outside the gene matches: 18. The CDR3 extends over 18 amino acids. Germline values: CDR1 SGHRS, CDR2 YFSETQ. The CDR3 nucleotides are TGCGCCAGCAGCATGTACGGAATGGGACAGGGGAATTTGCAGACCCAGTACTTC. It yields the protein CASSMYGMGQGNLQTQYF.

This clone was counted only a few times. The J gene is TRBJ1-3, the V gene TRBV30; possible D gene TRBD1, 6 bases. V lost 0 bases to trimming and J lost 4 bases, with 7 bases between them. CDR1 is GTSNPN, CDR2 SVGIG, per germline (reference sequence). This CDR3 spans 13 amino acids. The CDR3 bases are TGTGCCTGGAGTGTTGACAGGGGAAACACCATATATTTT. This translates into CAWSVDRGNTIYF.

This clone was counted a few times. This chain links TRBV7-2 with TRBJ1-2, with D perhaps matching TRBD1 (6 bases). V dropped 0 bases and J dropped 4 bases, with 9 bases sitting between them. CDR1 SGHTA and CDR2 FQGNSA come from the germline V gene. This CDR3 contains 14 residues. CDR3 region: CASSLAARGYGYTF. As DNA, the CDR3 is TGTGCCAGCAGCTTAGCAGCCAGGGGCTATGGCTACACCTTC.

The chain combines TRBV9 with TRBJ2-1, with 8 bases that match TRBD2. The CDR3 sequence is 16 residues long. V shed 4 bases and J 0 bases; nucleotides not matched to a gene: 6. Germline loops: CDR1 SGDLS, CDR2 YYNGEE. This CDR3 is CASSISSGSSYNEQFF. The CDR3 DNA follows: TGTGCCAGCAGCATAAGCAGCGGGAGCTCCTACAATGAGCAGTTCTTC.

The V and J genes are TRBV6-5 and TRBJ2-2, with 10 bases matching TRBD2. Germline V gene data show CDR1 as MNHEY and CDR2 as SVGAGI. Trimming at V came to 2 bases and at J to 7 bases, leaving 4 bases not matched to a gene. The CDR3 runs to 15 residues. CDR3 residues: CASSYKLAGIGELFF. The CDR3 DNA reads as TGTGCCAGCAGTTACAAACTAGCGGGAATCGGGGAGCTGTTTTTT.

The gene calls are TRBV19 and TRBJ1-1, with D possibly being TRBD1 (5 bases). With 0 bases removed from V and 4 bases from J, the gap between germline ends came to 9 bases. The CDR3 extends over 14 amino acids. Per germline, CDR1 LNHDA and CDR2 SQIVND (reference sequence). Here the CDR3 reads CASSIDWRGTEAFF. CDR3 bases: TGTGCCAGTAGTATAGATTGGAGGGGCACTGAAGCTTTCTTT.

This clone has only a few counts. The chain joins TRBV6-5 to TRBJ2-7; D not resolved. The CDR3 consists of 14 residues. Germline V gene lookup returns CDR1 MNHEY and CDR2 SVGAGI. Trimming removed 4 bases at V and 0 bases at J, with 10 bases between. CDR3 amino acids: CASSLAASSYEQYF. The CDR3 DNA is TGTGCCAGCAGTTTAGCCGCCAGCTCCTACGAGCAGTACTTC.

This clone turned up a few times. The chain uses TRBV4-3 and TRBJ2-7; no firm D call. Germline loops: CDR1 LGHNA, CDR2 YSLEER. There are 13 residues in the CDR3. V lost 1 base and J lost 1, with 5 bases in between. The CDR3 DNA is TGCGCCAGCAGCCAAGTCGGTTCCTACGAGCAGTACTTC. Its protein product is CASSQVGSYEQYF.

This clone was detected a few times. The J gene is TRBJ1-2, the V gene TRBV27; no reliable D call. The CDR3 is 13 amino acids. Between the trimmed V and J ends, which lost 2 bases and 8 bases, there was a span of 12 bases. The germline gives CDR1 MNHEY, CDR2 SMNVEV (reference sequence). CDR3 nucleotide sequence: TGTGCCAGCAGTTTAGAGGGCCAACGAGGCTACACCTTC. It yields the protein CASSLEGQRGYTF.

V gene TRBV2 combines with J gene TRBJ2-2; weak D call: TRBD2 (5 bases). V lost 9 bases to trimming and J lost 1 base, with 9 bases between them. Germline CDR1 reads SNHLY; CDR2 reads FYNNEI. CDR3 length: 13 residues. The CDR3 protein is CASRRGNTGELFF. CDR3 nucleotides: TGTGCCAGTAGACGGGGGAACACCGGGGAGCTGTTTTTT. Variable domain in full (rest from reference TRBV2 and TRBJ2-2): EPEVTQTPSHQVTQMGQEVILRCVPISNHLYFYWYRQILGQKVEFLVSFYNNEISEKSEIFDDQFSVERPDGSNFTLKIRSTKLEDSAMYFCASRRGNTGELFFGEGSRLTVL.

The V call is TRBV30, the J call TRBJ2-5; possibly TRBD1 for D (5 bases). This CDR3 comprises 12 residues. V was shortened by 6 bases and J by 1 base, with 9 bases between the two germline ends. CDR1 GTSNPN and CDR2 SVGIG come from the germline V gene (reference sequence). The CDR3 loop is CACLDSQETQYF. The CDR3 coding sequence is TGTGCCTGTCTTGACAGCCAAGAGACCCAGTACTTC.

This clone was counted ten times or more. The V gene is TRBV28, the J gene TRBJ2-5; D not certain. V was pared by 3 bases and J by 5 bases, with 13 bases between. Looked up from germline, CDR1 is MDHEN and CDR2 is SYDVKM. The CDR3 spans 14 residues. The CDR3 protein is CASSFPSPVETQYF. CDR3 bases: TGTGCCAGCAGTTTCCCCTCTCCGGTGGAGACCCAGTACTTC. Together with reference TRBV28 and TRBJ2-5, the CDR3 gives the full variable domain: DVKVTQSSRYLVKRTGEKVFLECVQDMDHENMFWYRQDPGLGLRLIYFSYDVKMKEKGDIPEGYSVSREKKERFSLILESASTNQTSMYLCASSFPSPVETQYFGPGTRLLVL.

The chain recombines TRBV4-1 with TRBJ1-2; possible D gene TRBD1, 6 bases. Germline V CDR1 and CDR2: MGHRA, YSYEKL. The CDR3 contains 17 residues. V was pared by 8 bases and J by 2 bases, with 24 bases between. The CDR3 DNA is TGCGCCAGCCGAGGAGGGTCCGGGGGGGCCAGCAACTATGGCTACACCTTC. It translates to CASRGGSGGASNYGYTF.

In regard to this clone: This same CDR3 is encoded by further DNA sequences in the sample. This chain links TRBV5-1 with TRBJ1-1, with D perhaps matching TRBD1 (5 bases). The germline V gene encodes CDR1 SGHRS and CDR2 YFSETQ. V lost 0 bases to trimming and J lost 4 bases, with 10 bases between them. The CDR3 contains 14 residues. The CDR3 sequence is CASSLAGGGTEAFF. The CDR3 DNA follows: TGCGCCAGCAGCTTGGCCGGGGGAGGCACTGAAGCTTTCTTT.

The chain has TRBV11-2 and TRBJ2-1, with 9 bases identical to TRBD1. The CDR3 covers 14 residues. J gave up 9 bases and V 6 bases, and 9 bases lay outside the gene matches. Germline V gene sequence: CDR1 SGHAT, CDR2 FQNNGV. CDR3: CASSSGTGIGEQFF. CDR3 bases: TGTGCCAGCAGTTCCGGGACAGGGATTGGTGAGCAGTTCTTC.

The V gene is TRBV30, the J gene TRBJ2-5; 7 bases agree with TRBD2. The CDR3 contains 13 residues. V shed 0 bases, J shed 5 bases, and the junction held 3 bases outside the gene matches. Per the germline V gene, CDR1 is GTSNPN and CDR2 is SVGIG (reference sequence). CDR3: CAWSVQGGETQYF. Written as DNA, the CDR3 is TGTGCCTGGAGTGTGCAGGGAGGGGAGACCCAGTACTTC. The full variable domain, completed using reference TRBV30 and TRBJ2-5, is SQTIHQWPATLVQPVGSPLSLECTVEGTSNPNLYWYRQAAGRGLQLLFYSVGIGQISSEVPQNLSASRPQDRQFILSSKKLLLSDSGFYLCAWSVQGGETQYFGPGTRLLVL.

This clone was seen a handful of times. The chain links TRBV4-2 to TRBJ2-7; 8 bases match TRBD2. This CDR3 contains 17 residues. Germline V lookup: CDR1 LGHNA, CDR2 YNFKEQ. Trimming removed 3 bases from V and 2 bases from J; junction bases left unmatched: 12. This chain's CDR3 is CASSQQTGAGAPYEQYF. The CDR3 region has the DNA TGTGCCAGCAGCCAGCAGACGGGAGCGGGAGCCCCCTACGAGCAGTACTTC.

As for this clone: Other DNA sequences within the sample encode an identical CDR3. The rearrangement joins TRBV11-2 to TRBJ2-2, with TRBD2 matching 7 bases. V lost 0 bases and J lost 7; bases outside the gene matches: 2. Germline CDR1 SGHAT, CDR2 FQNNGV. The CDR3 contains 14 residues. CDR3 in amino acids: CASSLEGGIGELFF. The CDR3 bases are TGTGCCAGCAGCTTAGAGGGGGGGATCGGGGAGCTGTTTTTT.

V and J are TRBV21-1 and TRBJ1-4; the D call of TRBD1 is as the table states it, not checked on the DNA. TRBV21-1 is deemed a pseudogene. The CDR3 length is 15 residues. The CDR3 DNA is TGTGCCAGCAGCGGACGGACAGGGGGCCATGAAAAACTGTTTTTT. It is translated as CASSGRTGGHEKLFF.

This clone was seen more than once but under ten times. The chain combines TRBV23-1 with TRBJ2-7; 7 positions match TRBD2. TRBV23-1 is reported as an ORF; its role is uncertain. The CDR3 sequence is 13 residues long. Unmatched junction bases numbered 7, after V lost 8 bases and J lost 3 bases. The CDR3 reads CASGRLADYEQYF. For the CDR3, the DNA is TGCGCCAGCGGAAGACTAGCAGACTACGAGCAGTACTTC.

The chain is built from TRBV7-9 and TRBJ1-1, with 8 nucleotides matching TRBD1. Trimming took 2 bases from V and 6 from J; bases not matched to a gene: 8. CDR1 SEHNR and CDR2 FQNEAQ come from the germline V gene (reference sequence). The CDR3 sequence is 15 residues long. The CDR3 is CASSLTGGGRAEAFF. The CDR3 nucleotides read TGTGCCAGCAGCTTAACAGGGGGGGGAAGGGCTGAAGCTTTCTTT.

The gene calls are TRBV7-9 and TRBJ1-1, with TRBD1 as a possible D gene (5 bases). Germline CDR1 and CDR2: SEHNR and FQNEAQ (reference sequence). The V end was cut by 4 bases, the J end by 1 base, with 13 bases between. The CDR3 is 15 amino acids. The CDR3 DNA reads as TGTGCCAGCAGCTCCTGGGGGGGGGAGAACACTGAAGCTTTCTTT. Translated, it gives CASSSWGGENTEAFF.

This clone showed up just a few times. The chain couples TRBV4-2 to TRBJ2-4; 9 nucleotides align to TRBD1. CDR1 and CDR2 (germline): LGHNA, YNFKEQ. This CDR3 has 16 amino acids. Trimming took 4 bases from V and 0 from J; bases not matched to a gene: 4. The CDR3 coding sequence is TGTGCCAGCAGCCCCGGACAGGGGATAGCCAAAAACATTCAGTACTTC. It encodes CASSPGQGIAKNIQYF.

This chain joins TRBV18 and TRBJ1-1; weak D call: TRBD1 (5 bases). The germline CDR1 and CDR2 sequences are KGHSH and LQKENI. Trimming took off 3 bases at V and 4 bases at J, with 15 bases between the two ends. The CDR3 is 15 amino acids. The CDR3 reads CASSPMRGGGTEAFF. Here the CDR3 DNA reads TGTGCCAGCTCACCGATGCGGGGGGGAGGCACTGAAGCTTTCTTT.